A selection of T cell receptor beta chains follows, all from one sample in a study of OX40 agonist ivuxolimab in advanced cancers. Profiling relied on immunoSEQ multiplex PCR, and the TCRdb table lists in-frame clones only, not all of them. The sample includes tens of thousands of clones, more than 70% of them seen just once. Sequences were derived from CD4+ or CD8+ T cells sorted from blood, sampled in a trial of the OX40 agonist ivuxolimab. These receptors were taken from an adult with an advanced solid tumor such as melanoma, head and neck, liver or kidney cancer. Both conserved end residues are part of each CDR3. A D gene is named only where the DNA matches it firmly. The size entry is marked missing in some rows and otherwise reads once, few, many or a size class.

J gene,V gene,D gene,clone size,CDR3 DNA,CDR3 protein
TRBJ1-1,TRBV5-1,-,-,TGCGCCAGCAGCCCGGACCTCTTTGAGAACACTGAAGCTTTCTTT,CASSPDLFENTEAFF
TRBJ2-1,TRBV11-3,-,-,TGTGCCAGCAGCTTGAGGGGCGCCTACAATGAGCAGTTCTTC,CASSLRGAYNEQFF
TRBJ1-2,TRBV5-6,TRBD1,-,TGTGCCAGCAGCCCTGTGGCGGACAGGACTTACTATGGCTACACCTTC,CASSPVADRTYYGYTF
TRBJ1-1,TRBV6-5,-,-,TGTGCCAGCAGTGCGGACATACTCGGAGCTTTCTTT,CASSADILGAFF
TRBJ1-3,TRBV2,-,-,TGTGCCAGCAGTGAATCGGGGGGCAGAGGAAACACCATATATTTT,CASSESGGRGNTIYF
TRBJ2-7,TRBV6-6,-,-,TGTGCCAGCAGATCCTCTACCTACGAGCAGTACTTC,CASRSSTYEQYF
TRBJ1-6,TRBV5-4,-,-,TGTGCCAGCAGCTTGGAGCAGGCCGAGACCCCCCTCCACTTT,CASSLEQAETPLHF
TRBJ2-7,TRBV19,-,-,TGTGCCAGTAGTAGAGATCCTGGGGAGCAGTACTTC,CASSRDPGEQYF
TRBJ1-2,TRBV19,TRBD1,-,TGTGCCAGTAGTATGGCCGGGACAGGGAAAGTAAAAACCTTC,CASSMAGTGKVKTF
TRBJ1-5,TRBV9,TRBD1,-,TGTGCCAGCAGCCCCAGGGGGCTCGGCAATCAGCCCCAGCATTTT,CASSPRGLGNQPQHF
TRBJ1-2,TRBV4-2,TRBD1,-,TGTGCCAGCAGCCAAGGCCTGGACAGGGCTAACTATGGCTACACCTTC,CASSQGLDRANYGYTF
TRBJ1-2,TRBV14,-,-,TGTGCCAGCAGCCAAGGAAGGGTCTATGGCTACACCTTC,CASSQGRVYGYTF
TRBJ2-5,TRBV7-8,-,-,TGTGCCAGCAGCTTGGACGCGCTTCTAGGGACCCAGTACTTC,CASSLDALLGTQYF
TRBJ1-2,TRBV6-6,-,-,TGTGCCAGCAGCCCCGGGAACTATGGCTACACCTTC,CASSPGNYGYTF
TRBJ1-2,TRBV25-1,-,-,TGTGCCAGCAGTTTTTTGCAGGGGAATGGCTACACCTTC,CASSFLQGNGYTF
TRBJ2-3,TRBV19,-,-,TGTGCCAGTAGTGTCCGCGCTAGCACAGATACGCAGTATTTT,CASSVRASTDTQYF
TRBJ2-2,TRBV29-1,-,-,TGCAGCGTTGTGGACGGCCTGAACACCGGGGAGCTGTTTTTT,CSVVDGLNTGELFF
TRBJ2-1,TRBV11-2,-,-,TGTGCCAGCAGCTTAGAAATGACGCAGACCTCCTACAATGAGCAGTTCTTC,CASSLEMTQTSYNEQFF
TRBJ2-2,TRBV5-6,-,-,TGTGCCAGCAGCTTGTTAGGAGTAGGCACCGGGGAGCTGTTTTTT,CASSLLGVGTGELFF
TRBJ1-5,TRBV4-2,-,-,TGTGCCAGCAGCCAAGATCGGAGGCCCCAGCATTTT,CASSQDRRPQHF
TRBJ2-1,TRBV18,-,once,TGTGCCAGCTCACCACAGGGGTTGTCTATGGGCAATGAGCAGTTCTTC,CASSPQGLSMGNEQFF
TRBJ2-3,TRBV6-5,-,-,TGTGCCAGCAGCCCCCCTTGGGGGTCAACGCAGTATTTT,CASSPPWGSTQYF
TRBJ2-6,TRBV2,-,-,TGTGCCAGGGGCTCCGGGGCCAACGTCCTGACTTTC,CARGSGANVLTF
TRBJ2-1,TRBV11-2,-,-,TGTGCCAGCAGCCAGACGGGGACTTCCTACAATGAGCAGTTCTTC,CASSQTGTSYNEQFF
TRBJ1-2,TRBV7-8,-,-,TGTGCCAGCAGCCCTGACAGAAACTATGGCTACACCTTC,CASSPDRNYGYTF
TRBJ2-7,TRBV7-2,TRBD1,-,TGTGCCAGCAGCCGTTATGGGACAGGTGATTGGGAGCAGTACTTC,CASSRYGTGDWEQYF
TRBJ1-1,TRBV6-5,-,-,TGTGCCAGCAGTTACAGAGGGAACACTGAAGCTTTCTTT,CASSYRGNTEAFF
TRBJ1-2,TRBV4-3,TRBD1,-,TGCGCCAGCAGCCTTGGAATTACAGGGGGAGGCTATGGCTACACCTTC,CASSLGITGGGYGYTF
TRBJ2-7,TRBV6-6,TRBD1,-,TGTGCCAGCAGTTTCCCGACAGGGATTGGAAGCTACGAGCAGTACTTC,CASSFPTGIGSYEQYF
TRBJ1-1,TRBV7-8,-,-,TGTGCCAGCAGCTTCTCGGGGGGTAACACTGAAGCTTTCTTT,CASSFSGGNTEAFF
TRBJ2-5,TRBV10-3,-,once,TGTGCCATCAGTGTGCAGGGAGCAGAGACCCAGTACTTC,CAISVQGAETQYF
TRBJ1-1,TRBV4-3,-,once,TGCGCCAGCAGCCAAGGGAATCGGGGCACTGAAGCTTTCTTT,CASSQGNRGTEAFF
TRBJ1-1,TRBV19,-,-,TGTGCCAGTCACGATCAGGGGTCTACGAACACTGAAGCTTTCTTT,CASHDQGSTNTEAFF
TRBJ1-5,TRBV2,-,-,TGTGCCAGCAGTGAGGGGGCGCGGGATCAGCCCCAGCATTTT,CASSEGARDQPQHF
TRBJ2-7,TRBV4-1,TRBD2,-,TGCGCCAGCAGCCCGAAGGGACTAGCGGGGTCTTACGAGCAGTACTTC,CASSPKGLAGSYEQYF
TRBJ1-5,TRBV2,-,-,TGTGCCAGCACCTGGACAGCTAGCAATCAGCCCCAGCATTTT,CASTWTASNQPQHF
TRBJ1-3,TRBV11-2,-,once,TGTGCCAGCAGCTTAGGTAGCTCTGGAAACACCATATATTTT,CASSLGSSGNTIYF
TRBJ2-3,TRBV6-1,-,once,TGTGCCAGCAGTGAAGCGGAGACAGATACGCAGTATTTT,CASSEAETDTQYF
TRBJ1-5,TRBV15,-,once,TGTGCCACCAGCATCCCCGATCAGCCCCAGCATTTT,CATSIPDQPQHF
TRBJ1-2,TRBV4-1,-,-,TGCGCCAGCAGCCGATCCGTGAACTATGGCTACACCTTC,CASSRSVNYGYTF
TRBJ2-3,TRBV7-9,-,-,TGTGCCAGCAGCCCCCGCACAGATACGCAGTATTTT,CASSPRTDTQYF
TRBJ2-7,TRBV5-6,TRBD1,-,TGTGCCAGCAGCTTGGCGACACGGGACAGGTCTTCCTACGAGCAGTACTTC,CASSLATRDRSSYEQYF
TRBJ1-1,TRBV29-1,TRBD1,once,TGCAGCGTTGATAAGGGACAGTCTACTGAAGCTTTCTTT,CSVDKGQSTEAFF
TRBJ2-7,TRBV21-1,-,-,TGTGCCGGCGTCCAGGGCGGGCCCTACGAGCAGTACTTC,CAGVQGGPYEQYF
TRBJ2-3,TRBV29-1,-,once,TGCAGCGTTGGGGATACGCAGTATTTT,CSVGDTQYF
TRBJ2-1,TRBV7-9,-,-,TGTGCCAGCAGCTCAGGGATGGGCTACAATGAGCAGTTCTTC,CASSSGMGYNEQFF
TRBJ1-1,TRBV18,TRBD1,-,TGTGCCAGCTCATCTGGACAGGCCGGGAACACTGAAGCTTTCTTT,CASSSGQAGNTEAFF
TRBJ2-5,TRBV28,-,-,TGTGCCAGCAGCTCCGACCCGTCGGGGGTCGTTATGGGAGAGACCCAGTACTTC,CASSSDPSGVVMGETQYF
TRBJ2-5,TRBV11-3,-,-,TGTGCCAGCAGCTCGAGGGGGTCCTCGGAGACCCAGTACTTC,CASSSRGSSETQYF